The 2 T cell receptor beta chains listed next were all sequenced from one sample in a study of blood T cell repertoires in COVID-19. Repertoires were generated with immunoSEQ multiplex PCR, while TCRdb's copy carries only in-frame clones and drops some. The repertoire includes about 220,000 clones, roughly 84% of them detected once, and around 2.9% sits in the top ten. Sequencing was done on a sample of peripheral blood. The receptors stem from a man in his forties or fifties who had recovered from COVID-19.

The chain recombines TRBV28 with TRBJ2-7, with 7 bases that match TRBD2. Germline loops: CDR1 MDHEN, CDR2 SYDVKM. This CDR3 region has 17 residues. J gave up 4 bases and V 6 bases, and 18 bases lay outside the gene matches. CDR3 amino acids: CASSPGTTPILFYEQYF. For the CDR3, the DNA is TGTGCCAGCAGCCCCGGGACTACCCCGATTCTATTTTACGAGCAGTACTTC. Together with reference TRBV28 and TRBJ2-7, the CDR3 gives the full variable domain: DVKVTQSSRYLVKRTGEKVFLECVQDMDHENMFWYRQDPGLGLRLIYFSYDVKMKEKGDIPEGYSVSREKKERFSLILESASTNQTSMYLCASSPGTTPILFYEQYFGPGTRLTVT.

The gene calls are TRBV12-3 or TRBV12-4 and TRBJ1-2, with a weak D call TRBD1 (5 bases). Trimming shortened V by 7 bases and J by 5 bases, and 11 bases separated the two germline ends. The CDR3 has 12 amino acids. The CDR3 reads CASTLQGYGYTF. In DNA, the CDR3 is TGTGCCAGCACCCTGCAGGGTTATGGCTACACCTTC.